Following are 17 T cell receptor beta chains from one sample sequenced in a study of OX40 agonist ivuxolimab in advanced cancers. The library was generated by the immunoSEQ multiplex PCR assay. In its TCRdb copy, this immuneACCESS table keeps in-frame sequences only and misses some clones. Where compared with another copy, unresolved V genes explain less than half of these, and the others have no known cause. Recorded for this sample are about 14,000 clones; 80% of them occurred a single time. The ten top clones hold over 12% of the sample. This specimen was CD4+ or CD8+ T cells sorted from blood, taken in a trial of the OX40 agonist ivuxolimab. These receptors were obtained from an adult with an advanced solid tumor such as melanoma, head and neck, liver or kidney cancer.

This clone has a single count. This rearrangement joins TRBV19 to TRBJ2-1; 11 bases map to TRBD2. From germline, CDR1 is LNHDA and CDR2 SQIVND (reference sequence). The ends lost 2 bases at V and 15 bases at J; junction bases unmatched: 6. This CDR3 has 13 residues. The CDR3 protein is CASSILGLAGLFF. In DNA form, the CDR3 reads TGTGCCAGTAGTATACTCGGACTAGCGGGTCTGTTCTTC.

A single count supports this clone. The gene calls are TRBV18 and TRBJ2-1; maybe TRBD2 (5 bases). Germline V gene lookup returns CDR1 KGHSH and CDR2 LQKENI. V lost 5 bases to trimming and J lost 9 bases, with 11 bases between them. CDR3 length: 12 residues. CDR3 DNA sequence: TGTGCCAGCTCAGGGGAGACGGGTGAGCAGTTCTTC. Translated, it gives CASSGETGEQFF.

The gene calls are TRBV7-9 and TRBJ2-5; D perhaps matches TRBD2 (5 bases). Trimming pared 0 bases from V and 5 bases from J, leaving 13 bases between. CDR1 and CDR2 (germline): SEHNR, FQNEAQ (reference sequence). The CDR3 consists of 15 residues. CDR3 residues: CASSLAGSDMETQYF. DNA of the CDR3: TGTGCCAGCAGCTTAGCGGGTAGCGATATGGAGACCCAGTACTTC.

This sequence joins TRBV7-9 and TRBJ2-2; TRBD1 agrees at 10 bases. The CDR3 sequence is 15 residues long. Germline CDR1 is SEHNR and CDR2 is FQNEAQ (reference sequence). V was pared by 5 bases and J by 2 bases, with 2 bases of the junction left unmatched. The CDR3 DNA reads as TGTGCCAGCAGCGGGGACAGGGGAAACACCGGGGAGCTGTTTTTT. This encodes CASSGDRGNTGELFF.

The chain employs TRBV11-3 and TRBJ2-7; 7 bases line up with TRBD2. The CDR3 is 16 residues long. Germline CDR1 is SGHNT and CDR2 is YENEEA. Germline trimming cut 4 bases from V and 3 bases from J; bases unmatched to any gene: 12. The DNA for the CDR3 is TGTGCCAGCAGCTCCAGGAAGCTAGCGGAGTTCTACGAGCAGTACTTC. Amino acid sequence: CASSSRKLAEFYEQYF.

This clone was seen more than once but under ten times. The V call is TRBV6-5, the J call TRBJ2-7, with D perhaps matching TRBD2 (6 bases). V was cut by 4 bases and J by 2 bases, with 18 bases left in between. This CDR3 has 16 amino acids. Germline-derived CDR1 and CDR2 are MNHEY and SVGAGI. The CDR3 region is CASSLEKGTFTYEQYF. DNA for the CDR3: TGTGCCAGCAGTTTGGAGAAAGGGACTTTCACCTACGAGCAGTACTTC.

V usage is TRBV13 and J usage is TRBJ2-1; TRBD2 matches at 9 bases. Trimming at V came to 5 bases and at J to 6 bases, leaving 14 bases not matched to a gene. This CDR3 region has 17 residues. The germline V gene has CDR1 PRHDT and CDR2 FYEKMQ (reference sequence). The CDR3 bases are TGTGCCAGCAGCATTATTTTTGAGACTAGCGGTTCCAATGAGCAGTTCTTC. Translation gives CASSIIFETSGSNEQFF.

The chain uses TRBV29-1 and TRBJ2-7; 9 nucleotides agree with TRBD1. CDR3 size: 14 residues. CDR1 and CDR2 from the germline V gene are SQVTM and ANQGSEA. The V and J ends lost 7 bases and 6 bases, in that order; junction bases with no gene match: 13. The CDR3 reads CSAQTGTGKGEQYF. DNA for the CDR3: TGCAGCGCCCAAACCGGGACAGGGAAGGGCGAGCAGTACTTC.

The V and J genes are TRBV4-1 and TRBJ1-4, with 8 bases lining up with TRBD1. The V and J ends lost 1 base and 6 bases, in that order; junction bases with no gene match: 4. Germline assignment: CDR1 MGHRA and CDR2 YSYEKL. The CDR3 contains 15 residues. CDR3 residues: CASSQVSGGDEKLFF. DNA of the CDR3: TGCGCCAGCAGCCAAGTTTCAGGGGGCGATGAAAAACTGTTTTTT.

This rearrangement joins TRBV5-1 to TRBJ1-3, with TRBD1 as a possible D gene (6 bases). Germline-derived CDR1 and CDR2 are SGHRS and YFSETQ. Trimming took off 3 bases at V and 2 bases at J, with 12 bases between the two ends. The CDR3 has 15 residues. The CDR3 DNA follows: TGCGCCAGCAGCTCCAGGGGATCGCCTGGAAACACCATATATTTT. It translates to CASSSRGSPGNTIYF. The full variable domain, its missing parts supplied by reference TRBV5-1 and TRBJ1-3, is KAGVTQTPRYLIKTRGQQVTLSCSPISGHRSVSWYQQTPGQGLQFLFEYFSETQRNKGNFPGRFSGRQFSNSRSEMNVSTLELGDSALYLCASSSRGSPGNTIYFGEGSWLTVV.

This chain links TRBV7-8 with TRBJ1-4; D might be TRBD1 (5 bases). Germline V lookup: CDR1 SGHVS, CDR2 FQNEAQ. The CDR3 loop spans 18 amino acids. The V end lost 2 bases, the J end lost 0 bases, and 16 bases lay between the germline ends. The CDR3 protein is CASSLWGFGDSTNEKLFF. The CDR3 nucleotides are TGTGCCAGCAGCTTATGGGGGTTCGGGGACTCAACTAATGAAAAACTGTTTTTT.

V and J are TRBV4-1 and TRBJ2-3; D is perhaps TRBD2 (6 bases). V was cut by 0 bases and J by 3 bases, with 10 bases left in between. Per germline, CDR1 MGHRA and CDR2 YSYEKL. This CDR3 has 15 amino acids. The CDR3: CASSQDGSGTDTQYF. The CDR3 bases are TGCGCCAGCAGCCAAGACGGGAGTGGGACAGATACGCAGTATTTT.

The V and J genes are TRBV9 and TRBJ1-1, with 8 bases lining up with TRBD1. This CDR3 is built from 12 residues. V lost 4 bases, J lost 11 bases, and 7 bases stayed unmatched. Germline assignment: CDR1 SGDLS and CDR2 YYNGEE. CDR3 sequence reads: CASSTPRGPAFF. The CDR3 nucleotides read TGTGCCAGCAGCACGCCCAGGGGGCCGGCTTTCTTT.

By proportion, this clone is medium-sized (0.01 to 0.1%). J is TRBJ2-7 and V is TRBV7-9, with D unresolved. The CDR3 is 14 amino acids. Trimming removed 0 bases from V and 5 bases from J, with 11 bases in between. Germline V lookup: CDR1 SEHNR, CDR2 FQNEAQ (reference sequence). CDR3 residues: CASSLAVWTDEQYF. The CDR3 region has the DNA TGTGCCAGCAGCTTAGCTGTTTGGACCGACGAGCAGTACTTC.

The gene calls are TRBV29-1 and TRBJ2-1, with 8 bases aligning to TRBD2. The CDR3 contains 13 residues. After removal of 4 bases from V and 7 bases from J, the junction contained 6 bases not matched to a gene. The germline V gene encodes CDR1 SQVTM and CDR2 ANQGSEA. CDR3 DNA: TGCAGCGTTGCCAGCGGGAGTGGGAATGAGCAGTTCTTC. Its translation: CSVASGSGNEQFF.

The rearrangement joins TRBV6-5 to TRBJ1-3, with 8 bases aligning to TRBD1. Per germline, CDR1 MNHEY and CDR2 SVGAGI. The CDR3 length is 15 residues. V shed 4 bases and J 0 bases; nucleotides not matched to a gene: 2. The CDR3 bases are TGTGCCAGCAGTTCCACAGGGGGCTCTGGAAACACCATATATTTT. Translating gives CASSSTGGSGNTIYF.

This sequence joins TRBV2 and TRBJ2-7; no definite D call. The V and J ends lost 3 bases and 6 bases respectively, with 9 bases between them. The germline gives CDR1 SNHLY, CDR2 FYNNEI. This CDR3 region has 12 residues. The CDR3 DNA sequence: TGTGCCAGCAGTGATTTATACACCGAGCAGTACTTC. Protein product: CASSDLYTEQYF.